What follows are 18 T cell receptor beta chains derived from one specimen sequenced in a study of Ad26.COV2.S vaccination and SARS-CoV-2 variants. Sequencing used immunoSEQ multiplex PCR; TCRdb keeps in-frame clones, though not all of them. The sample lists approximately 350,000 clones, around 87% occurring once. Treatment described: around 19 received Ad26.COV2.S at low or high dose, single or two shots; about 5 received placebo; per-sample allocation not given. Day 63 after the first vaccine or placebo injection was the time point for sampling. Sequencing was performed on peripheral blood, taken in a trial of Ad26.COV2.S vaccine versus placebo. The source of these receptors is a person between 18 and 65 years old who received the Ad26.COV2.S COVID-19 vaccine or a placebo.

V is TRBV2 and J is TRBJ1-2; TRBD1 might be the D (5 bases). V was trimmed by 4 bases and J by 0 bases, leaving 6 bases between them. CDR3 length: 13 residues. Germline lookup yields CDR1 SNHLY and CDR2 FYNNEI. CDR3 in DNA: TGTGCCAGCAGTGGACAGCCTAACTATGGCTACACCTTC. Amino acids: CASSGQPNYGYTF.

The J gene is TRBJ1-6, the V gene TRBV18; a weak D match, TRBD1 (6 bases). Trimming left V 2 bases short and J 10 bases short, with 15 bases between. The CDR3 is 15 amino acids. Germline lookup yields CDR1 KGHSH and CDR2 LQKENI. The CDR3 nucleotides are TGTGCCAGCTCACCAAACCAGGGGTCGCGATCACCCCTCCACTTT. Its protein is CASSPNQGSRSPLHF.

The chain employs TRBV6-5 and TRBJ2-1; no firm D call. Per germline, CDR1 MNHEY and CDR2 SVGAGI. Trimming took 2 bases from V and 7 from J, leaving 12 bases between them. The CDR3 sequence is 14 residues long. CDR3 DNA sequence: TGTGCCAGCAGTTACGGAAGACCCGGTAATGAGCAGTTCTTC. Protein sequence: CASSYGRPGNEQFF.

The CDR3 is CASSSPAGGTGATDTQYF. CDR3 nucleotides: TGTGCCAGCAGTTCCCCCGCCGGCGGGACGGGTGCCACAGATACGCAGTATTTT. The chain employs TRBV27 and TRBJ2-3, with D tentatively TRBD2 (6 bases). The V end lost 4 bases, the J end lost 2 bases, and 22 bases lay between the germline ends. CDR1 MNHEY and CDR2 SMNVEV come from the germline V gene (reference sequence). This CDR3 comprises 18 residues.

The CDR3 is CASGTVYEQYF. The CDR3 DNA is TGTGCTAGTGGGACAGTCTACGAGCAGTACTTC. The chain couples TRBV12-5 to TRBJ2-7; possibly TRBD1 for D (5 bases). Trimming cost V 6 bases and J 3 bases, with 6 bases left between them. Germline-derived CDR1 and CDR2 are LGHNT and FRNRAP. The length of the CDR3 is 11 residues.

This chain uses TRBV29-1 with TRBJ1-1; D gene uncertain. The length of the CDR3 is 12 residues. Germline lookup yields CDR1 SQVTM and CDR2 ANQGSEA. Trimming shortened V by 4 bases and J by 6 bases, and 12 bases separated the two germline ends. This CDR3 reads CSVAFREAEAFF. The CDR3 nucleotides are TGCAGCGTTGCGTTTAGGGAGGCTGAAGCTTTCTTT.

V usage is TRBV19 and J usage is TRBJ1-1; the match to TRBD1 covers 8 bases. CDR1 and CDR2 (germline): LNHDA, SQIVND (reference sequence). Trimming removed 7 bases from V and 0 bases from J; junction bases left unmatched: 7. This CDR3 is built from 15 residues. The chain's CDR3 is CASKEDRDMNTEAFF. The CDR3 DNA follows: TGTGCCAGTAAGGAGGACAGGGATATGAACACTGAAGCTTTCTTT.

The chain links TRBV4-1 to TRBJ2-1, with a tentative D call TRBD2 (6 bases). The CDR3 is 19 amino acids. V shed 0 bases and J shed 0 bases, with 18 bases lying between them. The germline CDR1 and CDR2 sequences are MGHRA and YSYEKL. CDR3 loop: CASSQDRMDPGSSYNEQFF. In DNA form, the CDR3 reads TGCGCCAGCAGCCAAGATCGTATGGACCCCGGGAGCTCCTACAATGAGCAGTTCTTC.

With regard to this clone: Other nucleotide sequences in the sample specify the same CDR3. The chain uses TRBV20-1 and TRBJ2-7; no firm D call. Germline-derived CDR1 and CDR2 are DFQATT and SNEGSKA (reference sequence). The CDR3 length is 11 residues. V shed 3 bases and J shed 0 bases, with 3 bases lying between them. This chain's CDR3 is CSASSSYEQYF. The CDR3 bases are TGCAGTGCTAGTTCCTCCTACGAGCAGTACTTC.

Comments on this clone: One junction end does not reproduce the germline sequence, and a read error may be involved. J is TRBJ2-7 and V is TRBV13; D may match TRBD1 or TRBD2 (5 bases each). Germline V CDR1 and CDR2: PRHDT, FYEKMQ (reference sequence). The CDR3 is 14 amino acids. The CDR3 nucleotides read TGTGCCAGCAGCTTAAAAGGGAGTGTCACGGGGCTCATCTTC. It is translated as CASSLKGSVTGLIF.

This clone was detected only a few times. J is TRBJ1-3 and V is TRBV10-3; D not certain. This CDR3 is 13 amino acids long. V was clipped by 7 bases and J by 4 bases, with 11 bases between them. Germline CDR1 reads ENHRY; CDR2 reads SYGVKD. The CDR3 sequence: CAITLDPGNTIYF. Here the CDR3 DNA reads TGTGCCATCACCTTGGACCCGGGAAACACCATATATTTT.

CDR3 residues: CASSQTSGVAGELFF. DNA of the CDR3: TGTGCCAGCAGCCAGACTAGTGGAGTAGCCGGGGAGCTGTTTTTT. The V gene is TRBV5-4, the J gene TRBJ2-2; D may be TRBD2 (6 bases). This CDR3 comprises 15 residues. V was shortened by 4 bases and J by 6 bases, with 16 bases between the two germline ends. Germline V CDR1 and CDR2: SGHNT, YYREEE (reference sequence).

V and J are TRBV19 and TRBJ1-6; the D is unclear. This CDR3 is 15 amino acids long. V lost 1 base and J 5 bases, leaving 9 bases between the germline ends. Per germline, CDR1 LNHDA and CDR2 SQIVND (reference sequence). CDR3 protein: CASSIGGINNSPLHF. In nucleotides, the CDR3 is TGTGCCAGTAGTATAGGAGGGATTAATAATTCACCCCTCCACTTT.

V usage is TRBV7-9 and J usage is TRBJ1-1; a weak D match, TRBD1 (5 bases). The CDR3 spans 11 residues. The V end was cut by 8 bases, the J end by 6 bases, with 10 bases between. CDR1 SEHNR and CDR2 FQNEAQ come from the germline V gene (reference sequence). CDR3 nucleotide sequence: TGTGCCAGCGTACTGGGGGCTGAAGCTTTCTTT. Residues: CASVLGAEAFF.

CDR3 sequence (DNA): TGCGCCAGCAGGTGGGGCGGAGAGAACACCGGGGAGCTGTTTTTT. It yields the protein CASRWGGENTGELFF. The V call is TRBV5-1, the J call TRBJ2-2; TRBD1 is a possible D gene (5 bases). V was cut by 5 bases and J by 1 base, with 12 bases left in between. Germline V gene sequence: CDR1 SGHRS, CDR2 YFSETQ. This CDR3 comprises 15 residues.

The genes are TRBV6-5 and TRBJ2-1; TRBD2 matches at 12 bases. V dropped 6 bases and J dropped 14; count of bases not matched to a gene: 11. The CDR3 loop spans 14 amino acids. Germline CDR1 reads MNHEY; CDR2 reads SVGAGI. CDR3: CASSKTSGGPPEFF. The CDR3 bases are TGTGCCAGCAGCAAGACTAGCGGGGGACCTCCAGAGTTCTTC.

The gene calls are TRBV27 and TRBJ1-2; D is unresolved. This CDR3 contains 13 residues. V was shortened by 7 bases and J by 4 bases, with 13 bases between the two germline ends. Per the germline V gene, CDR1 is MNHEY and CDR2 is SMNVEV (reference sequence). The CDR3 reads CASKGIPSYGYTF. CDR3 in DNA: TGTGCCAGCAAGGGCATACCCAGCTATGGCTACACCTTC.

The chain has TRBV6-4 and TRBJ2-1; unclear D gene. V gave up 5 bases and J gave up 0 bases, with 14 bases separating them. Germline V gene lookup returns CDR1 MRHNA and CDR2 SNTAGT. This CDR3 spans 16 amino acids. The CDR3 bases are TGTGCCAGCAGTACGGAGTTGGCTAGCTCCTACAATGAGCAGTTCTTC. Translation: CASSTELASSYNEQFF.